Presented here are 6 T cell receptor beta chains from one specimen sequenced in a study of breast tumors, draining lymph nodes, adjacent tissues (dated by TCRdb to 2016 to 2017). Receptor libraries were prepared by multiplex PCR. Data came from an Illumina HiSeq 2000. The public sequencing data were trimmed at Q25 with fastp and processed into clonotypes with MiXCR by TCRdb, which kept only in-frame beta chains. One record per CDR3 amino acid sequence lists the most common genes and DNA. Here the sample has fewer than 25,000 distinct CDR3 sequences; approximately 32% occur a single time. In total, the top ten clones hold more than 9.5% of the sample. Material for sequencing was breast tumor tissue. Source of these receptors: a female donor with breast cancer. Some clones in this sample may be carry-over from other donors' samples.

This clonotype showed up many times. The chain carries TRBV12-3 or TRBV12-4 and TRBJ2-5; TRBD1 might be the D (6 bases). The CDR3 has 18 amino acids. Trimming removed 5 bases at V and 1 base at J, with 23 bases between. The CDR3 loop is CASSITTGRMPLQETQYF. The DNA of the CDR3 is TGTGCCAGCAGTATAACTACAGGGCGTATGCCCCTCCAAGAGACCCAGTACTTC.

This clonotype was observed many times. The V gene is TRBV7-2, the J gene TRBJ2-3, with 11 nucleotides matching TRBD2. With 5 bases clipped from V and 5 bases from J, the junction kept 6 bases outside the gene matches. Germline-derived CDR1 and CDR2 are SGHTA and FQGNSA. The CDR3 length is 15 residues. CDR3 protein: CASSPTSGIVDTQYF. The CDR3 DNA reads TGTGCCAGCAGCCCGACTAGCGGGATTGTAGATACGCAGTATTTT. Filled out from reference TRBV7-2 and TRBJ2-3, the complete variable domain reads GAGVSQSPSNKVTEKGKDVELRCDPISGHTALYWYRQSLGQGLEFLIYFQGNSAPDKSGLPSDRFSAERTGGSVSTLTIQRTQQEDSAVYLCASSPTSGIVDTQYFGPGTRLTVL.

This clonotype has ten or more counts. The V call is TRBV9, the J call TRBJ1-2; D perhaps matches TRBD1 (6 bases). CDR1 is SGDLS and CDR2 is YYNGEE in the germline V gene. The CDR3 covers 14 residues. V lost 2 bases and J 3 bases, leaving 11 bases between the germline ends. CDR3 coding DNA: TGTGCCAGCAGCGTGAAAAGGGGGGACTATGGCTACACCTTC. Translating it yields CASSVKRGDYGYTF.

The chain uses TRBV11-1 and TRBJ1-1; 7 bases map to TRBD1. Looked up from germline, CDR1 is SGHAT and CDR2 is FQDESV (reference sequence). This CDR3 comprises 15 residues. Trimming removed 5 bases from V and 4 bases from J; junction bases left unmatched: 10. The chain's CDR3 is CASSAMTGHGTEAFF. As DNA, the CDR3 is TGTGCCAGCAGCGCCATGACAGGGCACGGCACTGAAGCTTTCTTT.

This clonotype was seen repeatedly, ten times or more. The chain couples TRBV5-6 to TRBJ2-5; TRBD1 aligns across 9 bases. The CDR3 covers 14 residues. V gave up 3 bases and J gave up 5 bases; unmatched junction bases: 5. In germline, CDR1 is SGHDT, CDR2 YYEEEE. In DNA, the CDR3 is TGTGCCAGCAGCTGGGACAGGGAGCGGGAGACCCAGTACTTC. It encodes CASSWDRERETQYF.

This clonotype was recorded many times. CDR3 nucleotide sequence: TGTGCCATCAGCCCGGACAGGGAGACCCAGTACTTC. Amino acids: CAISPDRETQYF. This chain connects TRBV10-3 to TRBJ2-5; 7 positions agree with TRBD1. The CDR3 spans 12 residues. With 6 bases clipped from V and 5 bases from J, the junction kept 3 bases outside the gene matches. The V gene's germline CDR1 is ENHRY and CDR2 SYGVKD.